A single sample gave rise to the 12 T cell receptor beta chains below, sequenced in a study of cytomegalovirus exposure and HLA in healthy donors. Profiling relied on immunoSEQ multiplex PCR, and the TCRdb table lists in-frame clones only, not all of them. The sample gives 300,000 to 400,000 clones, roughly 85% of which show up once; about 0.8% is in the top ten. Input material: PBMCs. These receptors all stem from a woman younger than 30 in good health and CMV-seronegative.

The rearrangement uses TRBV9 and TRBJ2-3; 7 bases match TRBD1. This CDR3 comprises 13 residues. Trimming took 1 base from V and 4 from J; bases not matched to a gene: 0. Germline CDR1 SGDLS, CDR2 YYNGEE. In DNA form, the CDR3 reads TGTGCCAGCAGCGTACAGGGGGCAGATACGCAGTATTTT. Translation gives CASSVQGADTQYF. Variable domain in full (rest from reference TRBV9 and TRBJ2-3): DSGVTQTPKHLITATGQRVTLRCSPRSGDLSVYWYQQSLDQGLQFLIQYYNGEERAKGNILERFSAQQFPDLHSELNLSSLELGDSALYFCASSVQGADTQYFGPGTRLTVL.

The chain is built from TRBV28 and TRBJ2-5; 12 bases agree with TRBD1. Germline CDR1 MDHEN, CDR2 SYDVKM. CDR3 length: 16 residues. The V gene end was trimmed by 8 bases and the J gene end by 6 bases; junction bases not matched to a gene: 13. The CDR3 coding sequence is TGTGCCAGCTCGCCCCCCGGGACAGGGGGCCAGAAGACCCAGTACTTC. Its protein is CASSPPGTGGQKTQYF.

The chain recombines TRBV5-1 with TRBJ2-7; D is undetermined. Germline CDR1 and CDR2: SGHRS and YFSETQ. V was cut by 0 bases and J by 2 bases, with 12 bases left in between. The CDR3 length is 15 residues. The CDR3 sequence is CASSLVQKIPYEQYF. The CDR3 nucleotides are TGCGCCAGCAGCTTGGTTCAGAAAATTCCCTACGAGCAGTACTTC.

This chain links TRBV19 with TRBJ2-7; the match to TRBD1 covers 7 bases. V lost 10 bases and J lost 5; bases outside the gene matches: 8. Per germline, CDR1 LNHDA and CDR2 SQIVND (reference sequence). The CDR3 is 12 residues long. In DNA, the CDR3 is TGTGCCACCCAGACAGGGCCCCACGAGCAGTACTTC. The encoded protein is CATQTGPHEQYF.

V gene TRBV4-1 combines with J gene TRBJ2-3, with TRBD2 identical over 14 bases. V trimming: 3 bases; J trimming: 6 bases; junction bases outside the gene matches: 5. The germline gives CDR1 MGHRA, CDR2 YSYEKL. This CDR3 comprises 16 residues. The CDR3 DNA sequence: TGCGCCAGCAGCCATGCCGGGACTAGCGGGAGCGATACGCAGTATTTT. Its translation is CASSHAGTSGSDTQYF.

Comments on this clone: Mismatch with germline at one junction end may stem from a read error. In DNA, the CDR3 is TGTGCCAGCAGCCTTACTAGCTACCATGAGCAGTTCTTC. Protein product: CASSLTSYHEQFF. This sequence joins TRBV5-4 and TRBJ2-1, with a tentative D call TRBD2 (6 bases). The CDR3 sequence is 13 residues long. Germline assignment: CDR1 SGHNT and CDR2 YYREEE (reference sequence).

The chain is built from TRBV6-1 and TRBJ1-6, with D possibly TRBD1 on 5 matching bases. Germline CDR1 is MNHNS and CDR2 is SASEGT. Trimming shortened V by 0 bases and J by 9 bases, and 12 bases separated the two germline ends. The CDR3 sequence is 15 residues long. The CDR3 DNA follows: TGTGCCAGCAGTGAAGCGGGCGGGGACGGTTCACCCCTCCACTTT. It yields the protein CASSEAGGDGSPLHF.

This clone appeared a single time. The chain combines TRBV5-1 with TRBJ1-4; 8 bases agree with TRBD1. CDR1 is SGHRS and CDR2 is YFSETQ in the germline V gene. There are 15 residues in the CDR3. Trimming took 4 bases from V and 4 from J; bases not matched to a gene: 6. CDR3 DNA sequence: TGCGCCAGCAGCCCGCAGGGGGCAAATAATGAAAAACTGTTTTTT. This codes for CASSPQGANNEKLFF.

This sequence joins TRBV27 and TRBJ1-2, with no clear D. The CDR3 totals 15 residues. CDR1 MNHEY and CDR2 SMNVEV come from the germline V gene (reference sequence). Trimming stripped 1 base from V and 5 bases from J, with 14 bases between. The CDR3 DNA sequence: TGTGCCAGCAGTTTATTTCCTCGACGACTTTATGGCTACACCTTC. Residues: CASSLFPRRLYGYTF.

The V gene is TRBV4-2, the J gene TRBJ2-2; 11 bases map to TRBD2. The CDR3 is 16 residues long. Trimming took 0 bases from V and 6 from J; bases not matched to a gene: 3. Germline loops: CDR1 LGHNA, CDR2 YNFKEQ. This chain's CDR3 is CASSQELAGEAGELFF. In nucleotides, the CDR3 is TGTGCCAGCAGCCAAGAACTAGCGGGAGAGGCCGGGGAGCTGTTTTTT.

This clone appeared a single time. The chain links TRBV6-1 to TRBJ2-7; TRBD1 matches at 9 bases. Unmatched junction bases numbered 9, after V lost 7 bases and J lost 5 bases. This CDR3 region has 14 residues. The V gene's germline CDR1 is MNHNS and CDR2 SASEGT. The DNA for the CDR3 is TGTGCCAGCACTGCAGGACAGGGGTCGGACGAGCAGTACTTC. Translating gives CASTAGQGSDEQYF.

The CDR3 spells CASSLLAGDSEQFF. The CDR3 nucleotides are TGTGCCAGCAGCCTACTAGCGGGGGATAGTGAGCAGTTCTTC. This chain links TRBV7-6 with TRBJ2-1; 11 bases are a match to TRBD2. Per the germline V gene, CDR1 is SGHVS and CDR2 is FNYEAQ. This CDR3 region has 14 residues. V shed 5 bases, J shed 9 bases, and the junction held 6 bases outside the gene matches.